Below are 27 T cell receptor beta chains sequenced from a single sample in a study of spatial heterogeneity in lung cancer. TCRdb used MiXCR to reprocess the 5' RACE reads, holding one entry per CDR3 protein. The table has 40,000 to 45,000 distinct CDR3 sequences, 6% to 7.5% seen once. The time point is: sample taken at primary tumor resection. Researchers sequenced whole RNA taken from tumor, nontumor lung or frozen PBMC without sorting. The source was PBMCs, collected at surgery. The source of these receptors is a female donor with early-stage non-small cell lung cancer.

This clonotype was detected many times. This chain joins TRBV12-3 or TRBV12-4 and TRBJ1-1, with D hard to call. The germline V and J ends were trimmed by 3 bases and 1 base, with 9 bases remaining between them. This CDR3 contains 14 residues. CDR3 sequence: CASSFERRNTEAFF. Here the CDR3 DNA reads TGTGCCAGCAGTTTTGAGCGGAGGAACACTGAAGCTTTCTTT.

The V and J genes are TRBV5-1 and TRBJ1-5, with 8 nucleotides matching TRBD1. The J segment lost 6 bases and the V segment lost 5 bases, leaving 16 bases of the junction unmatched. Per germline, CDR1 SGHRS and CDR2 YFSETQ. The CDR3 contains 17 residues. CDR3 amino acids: CASSESPLTGEGQPQHF. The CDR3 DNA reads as TGCGCCAGCAGTGAGTCCCCCCTGACAGGGGAAGGTCAGCCCCAGCATTTT.

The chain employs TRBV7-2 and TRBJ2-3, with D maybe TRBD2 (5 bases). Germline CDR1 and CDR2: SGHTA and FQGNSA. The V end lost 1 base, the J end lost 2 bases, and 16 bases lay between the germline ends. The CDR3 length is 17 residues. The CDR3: CASSLGAAGAPTDTQYF. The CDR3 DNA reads TGTGCCAGCAGCTTAGGGGCGGCGGGCGCTCCCACAGATACGCAGTATTTT.

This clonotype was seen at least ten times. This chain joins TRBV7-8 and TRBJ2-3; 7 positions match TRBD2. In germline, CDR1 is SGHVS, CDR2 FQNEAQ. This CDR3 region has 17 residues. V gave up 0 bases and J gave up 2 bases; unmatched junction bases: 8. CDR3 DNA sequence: TGTGCCAGCAGCTTAGCGACTTGGCGGGGGACCACAGATACGCAGTATTTT. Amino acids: CASSLATWRGTTDTQYF. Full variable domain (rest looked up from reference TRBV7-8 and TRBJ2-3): GAGVSQSPRYKVAKRGQDVALRCDPISGHVSLFWYQQALGQGPEFLTYFQNEAQLDKSGLPSDRFFAERPEGSVSTLKIQRTQQEDSAVYLCASSLATWRGTTDTQYFGPGTRLTVL.

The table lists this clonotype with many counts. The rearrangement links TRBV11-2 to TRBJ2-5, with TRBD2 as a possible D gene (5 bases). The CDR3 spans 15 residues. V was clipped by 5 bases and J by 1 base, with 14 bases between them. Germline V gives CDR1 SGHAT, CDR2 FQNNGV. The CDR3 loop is CASSPSYAPQETQYF. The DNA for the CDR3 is TGTGCCAGCAGCCCTAGCTACGCCCCCCAAGAGACCCAGTACTTC.

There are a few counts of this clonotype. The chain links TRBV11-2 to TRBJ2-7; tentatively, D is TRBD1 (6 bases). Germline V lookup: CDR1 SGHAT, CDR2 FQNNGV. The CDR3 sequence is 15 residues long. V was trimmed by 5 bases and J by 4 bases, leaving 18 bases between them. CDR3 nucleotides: TGTGCCAGCAGCATATCGACAGGTCGGGGTTACGAGCAGTACTTC. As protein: CASSISTGRGYEQYF.

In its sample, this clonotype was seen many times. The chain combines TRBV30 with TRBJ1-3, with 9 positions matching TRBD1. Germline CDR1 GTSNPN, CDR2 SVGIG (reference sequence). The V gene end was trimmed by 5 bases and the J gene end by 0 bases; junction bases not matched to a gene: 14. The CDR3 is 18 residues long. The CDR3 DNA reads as TGTGCCTGGGACGGGACAGGGTCCTATACGATCTCTGGAAACACCATATATTTT. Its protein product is CAWDGTGSYTISGNTIYF.

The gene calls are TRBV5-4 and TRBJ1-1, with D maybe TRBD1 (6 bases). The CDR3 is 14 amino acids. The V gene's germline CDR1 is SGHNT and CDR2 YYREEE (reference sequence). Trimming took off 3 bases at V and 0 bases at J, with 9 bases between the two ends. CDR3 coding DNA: TGTGCCAGCAGCTCGGACAGCTTGAACACTGAAGCTTTCTTT. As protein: CASSSDSLNTEAFF.

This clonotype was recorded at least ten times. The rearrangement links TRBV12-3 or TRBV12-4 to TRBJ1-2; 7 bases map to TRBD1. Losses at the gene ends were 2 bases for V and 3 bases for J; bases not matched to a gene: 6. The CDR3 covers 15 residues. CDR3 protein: CASSLPGQRDYGYTF. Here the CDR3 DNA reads TGTGCCAGCAGTTTACCGGGACAGAGAGACTATGGCTACACCTTC.

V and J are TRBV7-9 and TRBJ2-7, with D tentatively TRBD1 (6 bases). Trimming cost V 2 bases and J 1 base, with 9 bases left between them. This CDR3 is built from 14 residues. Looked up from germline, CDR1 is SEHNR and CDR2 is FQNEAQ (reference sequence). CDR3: CASSLRGQSYEQYF. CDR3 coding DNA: TGTGCCAGCAGCTTAAGAGGACAGTCCTACGAGCAGTACTTC.

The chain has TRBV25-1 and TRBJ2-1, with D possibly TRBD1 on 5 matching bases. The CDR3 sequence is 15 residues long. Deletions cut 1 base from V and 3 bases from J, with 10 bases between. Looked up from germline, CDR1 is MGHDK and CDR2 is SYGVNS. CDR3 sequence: CASSESGRGYNEQFF. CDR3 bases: TGTGCCAGCAGTGAATCAGGTAGGGGCTACAATGAGCAGTTCTTC.

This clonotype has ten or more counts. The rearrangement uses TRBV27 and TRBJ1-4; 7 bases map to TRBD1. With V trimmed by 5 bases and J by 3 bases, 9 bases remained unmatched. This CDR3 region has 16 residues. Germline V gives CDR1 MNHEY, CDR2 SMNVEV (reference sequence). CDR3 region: CASSEAGGRANEKLFF. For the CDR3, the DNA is TGTGCCAGCAGTGAGGCAGGGGGTAGGGCTAATGAAAAACTGTTTTTT.

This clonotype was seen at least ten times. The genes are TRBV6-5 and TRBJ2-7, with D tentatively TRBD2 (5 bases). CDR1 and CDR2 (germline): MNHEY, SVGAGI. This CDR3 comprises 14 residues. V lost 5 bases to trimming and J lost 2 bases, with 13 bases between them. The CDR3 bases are TGTGCCAGCAGTAACCCCCGGGGTCCCTACGAGCAGTACTTC. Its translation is CASSNPRGPYEQYF.

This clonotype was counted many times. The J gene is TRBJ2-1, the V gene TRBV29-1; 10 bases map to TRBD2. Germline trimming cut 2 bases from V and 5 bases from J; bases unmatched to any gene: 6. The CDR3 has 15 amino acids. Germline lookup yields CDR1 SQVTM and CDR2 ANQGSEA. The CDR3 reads CSVEPLAGANNEQFF. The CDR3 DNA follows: TGCAGCGTTGAACCCCTAGCGGGGGCAAACAATGAGCAGTTCTTC.

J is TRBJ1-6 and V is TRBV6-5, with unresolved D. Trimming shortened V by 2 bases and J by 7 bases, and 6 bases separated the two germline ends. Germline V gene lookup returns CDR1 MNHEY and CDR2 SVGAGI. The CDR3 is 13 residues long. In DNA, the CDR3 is TGTGCCAGCAGTTACGAGTCGAATTCACCCCTCCACTTT. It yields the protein CASSYESNSPLHF.

The chain's CDR3 is CASRGGSTEAFF. As DNA, the CDR3 is TGTGCCAGCAGAGGGGGGTCCACTGAAGCTTTCTTT. The chain is built from TRBV12-3 or TRBV12-4 and TRBJ1-1, with a weak D call TRBD1 (6 bases). The germline V and J ends were trimmed by 6 bases and 4 bases, with 9 bases remaining between them. CDR3 length: 12 amino acids.

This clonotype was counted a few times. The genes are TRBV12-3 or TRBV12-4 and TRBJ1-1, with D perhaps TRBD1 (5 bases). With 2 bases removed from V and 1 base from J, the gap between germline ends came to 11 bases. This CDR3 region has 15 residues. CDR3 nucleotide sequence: TGTGCCAGCAGTTTAACGGGACGGAAGAACACTGAAGCTTTCTTT. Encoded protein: CASSLTGRKNTEAFF.

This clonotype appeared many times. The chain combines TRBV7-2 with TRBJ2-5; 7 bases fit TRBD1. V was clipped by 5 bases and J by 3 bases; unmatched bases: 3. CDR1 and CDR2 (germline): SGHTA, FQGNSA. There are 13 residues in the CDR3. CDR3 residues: CASSGDRKETQYF. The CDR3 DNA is TGTGCCAGCAGCGGGGACAGAAAAGAGACCCAGTACTTC.

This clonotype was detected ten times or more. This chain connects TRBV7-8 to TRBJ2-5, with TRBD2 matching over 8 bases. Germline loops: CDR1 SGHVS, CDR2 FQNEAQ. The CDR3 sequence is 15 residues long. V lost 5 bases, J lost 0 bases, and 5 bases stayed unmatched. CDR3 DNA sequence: TGTGCCAGCAGCGGGGGACTAGGGTACCAAGAGACCCAGTACTTC. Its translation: CASSGGLGYQETQYF.

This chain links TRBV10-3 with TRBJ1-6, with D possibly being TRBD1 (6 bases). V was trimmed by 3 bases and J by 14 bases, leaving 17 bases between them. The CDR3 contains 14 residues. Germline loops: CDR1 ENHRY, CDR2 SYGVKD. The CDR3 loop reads CAISEVGGLSALHF. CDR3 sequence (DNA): TGTGCCATCAGTGAAGTGGGGGGCCTGTCGGCCCTCCACTTT.

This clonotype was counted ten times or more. The CDR3 DNA follows: TGTGCCAGCAGCCAACCGGCCCCTCGGGGTCTTGAAGCTTTCTTT. It yields the protein CASSQPAPRGLEAFF. The chain has TRBV28 and TRBJ1-1; no clear D. The germline V gene has CDR1 MDHEN and CDR2 SYDVKM. Trimming removed 6 bases from V and 7 bases from J, with 21 bases in between. There are 15 residues in the CDR3. The whole variable domain, remainder taken from reference TRBV28 and TRBJ1-1, is DVKVTQSSRYLVKRTGEKVFLECVQDMDHENMFWYRQDPGLGLRLIYFSYDVKMKEKGDIPEGYSVSREKKERFSLILESASTNQTSMYLCASSQPAPRGLEAFFGQGTRLTVV.

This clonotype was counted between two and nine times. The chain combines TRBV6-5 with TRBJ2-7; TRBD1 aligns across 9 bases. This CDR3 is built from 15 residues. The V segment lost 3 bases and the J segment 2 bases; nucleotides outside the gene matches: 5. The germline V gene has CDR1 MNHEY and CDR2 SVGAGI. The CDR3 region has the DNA TGTGCCAGCAGTTATGTGGACAGGGGAACCTACGAGCAGTACTTC. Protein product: CASSYVDRGTYEQYF.

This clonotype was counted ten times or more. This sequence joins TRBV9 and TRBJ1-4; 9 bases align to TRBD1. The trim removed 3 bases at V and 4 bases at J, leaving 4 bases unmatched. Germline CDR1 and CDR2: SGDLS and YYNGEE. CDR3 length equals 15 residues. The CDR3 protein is CASSGRDRVNEKLFF. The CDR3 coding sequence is TGTGCCAGCAGCGGCCGGGACAGGGTTAATGAAAAACTGTTTTTT.

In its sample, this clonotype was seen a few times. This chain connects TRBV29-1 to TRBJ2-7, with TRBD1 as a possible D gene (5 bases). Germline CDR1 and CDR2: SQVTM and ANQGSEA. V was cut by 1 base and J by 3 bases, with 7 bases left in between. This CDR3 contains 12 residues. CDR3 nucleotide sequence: TGCAGCGTTGAAGGCAGGGACTACGAGCAGTACTTC. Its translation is CSVEGRDYEQYF.

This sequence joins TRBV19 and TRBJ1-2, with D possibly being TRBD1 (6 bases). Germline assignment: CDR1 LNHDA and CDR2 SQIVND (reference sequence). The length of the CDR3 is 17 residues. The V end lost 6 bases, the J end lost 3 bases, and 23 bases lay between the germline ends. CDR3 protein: CASSSPHRDTKDYGYTF. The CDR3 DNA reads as TGTGCCAGTAGCTCCCCACACCGGGACACAAAGGACTATGGCTACACCTTC.

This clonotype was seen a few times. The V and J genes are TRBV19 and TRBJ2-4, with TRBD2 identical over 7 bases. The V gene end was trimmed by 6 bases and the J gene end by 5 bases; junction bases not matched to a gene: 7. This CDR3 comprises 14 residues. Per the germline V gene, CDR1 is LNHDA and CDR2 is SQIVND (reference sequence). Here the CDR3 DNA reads TGTGCCAGTAGCCAGCGGGGCGGGGAAAACATTCAGTACTTC. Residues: CASSQRGGENIQYF.

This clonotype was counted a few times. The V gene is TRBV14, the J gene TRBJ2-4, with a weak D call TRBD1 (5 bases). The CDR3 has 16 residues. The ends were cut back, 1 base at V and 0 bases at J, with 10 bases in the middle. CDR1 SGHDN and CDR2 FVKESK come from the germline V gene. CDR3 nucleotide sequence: TGTGCCAGCAGCCAAGGTGCAGGGCGAGCCAAAAACATTCAGTACTTC. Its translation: CASSQGAGRAKNIQYF.